Sequencing of this T cell receptor beta chain was carried out in a study of shared clonotypes between healthy human individuals. Details on this clone: Other DNA sequences from this sample encode an identical CDR3 as well.

The CDR3 totals 13 residues. Germline assignment: CDR1 SGHNT and CDR2 YENEEA. Trimming stripped 8 bases from V and 1 base from J, with 10 bases between. Running of the assay took place at deep level. The repertoire was sequenced with immunoSEQ multiplex PCR; TCRdb's copy has only in-frame clones and lacks some. The sample shows 850,000 to 1,200,000 clones, 70% to 80% of them seen only once. The origin of this receptor is a young man in good health. The sequenced material came from memory CD4+ T cells sorted from blood. Subset in this sample: CD45RA-negative fraction. V usage is TRBV11-3 and J usage is TRBJ2-3; D is unresolved. In DNA form, the CDR3 reads TGTGCCAGCGGCCTCGGCGGCACAGATACGCAGTATTTT. Its protein product is CASGLGGTDTQYF.